Shown below are 10 T cell receptor beta chains from a single sample sequenced in a study of T cell changes during pregnancy in multiple sclerosis. Profiled with immunoSEQ multiplex PCR; TCRdb holds only in-frame clones, not every one. The sample holds approximately 100,000 clones, about 91% seen once. The sequences come from peripheral blood, collected after pregnancy. These TCRs come from a female donor with multiple sclerosis, enrolled in a pregnancy study.

As DNA, the CDR3 is TGCGCCAGCAGCTTTGGGGGGGACTACGAGCAGTACTTC. Translation gives CASSFGGDYEQYF. The chain couples TRBV5-1 to TRBJ2-7, with 7 bases aligning to TRBD2. This CDR3 has 13 residues. Looked up from germline, CDR1 is SGHRS and CDR2 is YFSETQ. Trimming took 2 bases from V and 3 from J; bases not matched to a gene: 2.

This clone was counted only a few times. This chain links TRBV19 with TRBJ2-2; the D gene is possibly TRBD1 (6 bases). The V gene's germline CDR1 is LNHDA and CDR2 SQIVND (reference sequence). This CDR3 has 16 amino acids. Trimming removed 3 bases at V and 5 bases at J, with 16 bases between. CDR3 protein: CASSMGAVVGTGELFF. The CDR3 DNA follows: TGTGCCAGTAGTATGGGGGCTGTGGTTGGGACCGGGGAGCTGTTTTTT.

This sequence joins TRBV6-5 and TRBJ2-3; D is ambiguous. CDR1 is MNHEY, CDR2 SVGAGI, per germline. This CDR3 is 13 amino acids long. V lost 5 bases to trimming and J lost 4 bases, with 10 bases between them. CDR3: CASSQYSADTQYF. The CDR3 nucleotides read TGTGCCAGCAGTCAGTACAGTGCAGATACGCAGTATTTT.

The J gene is TRBJ1-4, the V gene TRBV7-6; possibly TRBD1 for D (5 bases). Germline V gene lookup returns CDR1 SGHVS and CDR2 FNYEAQ. Trimming removed 4 bases from V and 5 bases from J, with 14 bases in between. The CDR3 extends over 15 amino acids. CDR3 nucleotide sequence: TGTGCCAGCAGCTGGTCCCGGGGGGGGAATGAAAAACTGTTTTTT. This translates into CASSWSRGGNEKLFF.

The chain links TRBV15 to TRBJ2-5; D remains ambiguous. Trimming cost V 1 base and J 4 bases, with 10 bases left between them. This CDR3 comprises 14 residues. Germline CDR1 and CDR2: LNHNV and YYDKDF (reference sequence). CDR3 in DNA: TGTGCCACCAGCAGAGCGGCTAGAGGAGAGACCCAGTACTTC. It specifies CATSRAARGETQYF.

The chain carries TRBV7-6 and TRBJ2-1, with D possibly TRBD2 on 5 matching bases. Per germline, CDR1 SGHVS and CDR2 FNYEAQ. Trimming removed 5 bases from V and 0 bases from J, with 14 bases in between. The CDR3 covers 16 residues. CDR3 amino acids: CASSPERRSSYNEQFF. Here the CDR3 DNA reads TGTGCCAGCAGCCCTGAGCGGAGGAGCTCCTACAATGAGCAGTTCTTC.

The V gene is TRBV21-1, the J gene TRBJ2-6; the table's D call TRBD2 went unverified against the DNA. TRBV21-1 is flagged as a pseudogene. The CDR3 consists of 17 residues. DNA for the CDR3: TGTGCCTCCGCGGCGGGGCATCTTAGCTCTGGGGCCAACGTCCTGACTTTC. Translated: CASAAGHLSSGANVLTF.

The chain has TRBV5-1 and TRBJ2-7, with 7 nucleotides matching TRBD1. Germline values: CDR1 SGHRS, CDR2 YFSETQ. With 4 bases clipped from V and 3 bases from J, the junction kept 4 bases outside the gene matches. The CDR3 totals 13 residues. CDR3 protein: CASSQTGIYEQYF. The CDR3 region has the DNA TGCGCCAGCAGCCAGACAGGGATCTACGAGCAGTACTTC.

The V and J genes are TRBV5-1 and TRBJ2-2, with 10 bases aligning to TRBD2. The CDR3 runs to 16 residues. Per germline, CDR1 SGHRS and CDR2 YFSETQ. V was clipped by 6 bases and J by 3 bases; unmatched bases: 8. The DNA for the CDR3 is TGCGCCAGCACCACCGTAGCGGGGGGCTACACCGGGGAGCTGTTTTTT. It translates to CASTTVAGGYTGELFF.

This clone was recorded a few times. The chain links TRBV28 to TRBJ2-2; 7 nucleotides align to TRBD2. V lost 3 bases and J lost 3; bases outside the gene matches: 4. Germline CDR1 reads MDHEN; CDR2 reads SYDVKM. The CDR3 is 15 amino acids. The CDR3 DNA follows: TGTGCCAGCAGTTTCTCCGGGAGGTACACCGGGGAGCTGTTTTTT. Protein product: CASSFSGRYTGELFF.